The next 26 T cell receptor beta chains were all read from a single sample in a study of blood T cell repertoires in COVID-19. Sequencing was performed with immunoSEQ multiplex PCR; in TCRdb, only in-frame clones are kept and a portion is missing. The data hold about 5,100 clones, with nearly 90% observed a single time. Material: peripheral blood. The receptors come from a woman of 80 years or more with acute or convalescent COVID-19.

This rearrangement joins TRBV6-5 to TRBJ1-1, with D possibly matching TRBD1 (6 bases). Between the trimmed V and J ends, which lost 2 bases and 0 bases, there was a span of 7 bases. This CDR3 spans 14 amino acids. Germline CDR1 is MNHEY and CDR2 is SVGAGI. The CDR3 sequence is CASSYGGLNTEAFF. For the CDR3, the DNA is TGTGCCAGCAGTTACGGGGGCTTGAACACTGAAGCTTTCTTT.

The chain recombines TRBV6-5 with TRBJ2-7; D is possibly TRBD1 (6 bases). This CDR3 is 13 amino acids long. Trimming took off 4 bases at V and 7 bases at J, with 14 bases between the two ends. Germline V gives CDR1 MNHEY, CDR2 SVGAGI. CDR3 nucleotides: TGTGCCAGCAGTTCCTCTGGAACAGGGGAGCAGTACTTC. Translated: CASSSSGTGEQYF.

This sequence joins TRBV7-8 and TRBJ1-1; D unclear. Germline V gives CDR1 SGHVS, CDR2 FQNEAQ. The CDR3 runs to 13 residues. Trimming took 1 base from V and 4 from J, leaving 7 bases between them. The CDR3 loop is CASSLDSVTEAFF. In nucleotides, the CDR3 is TGTGCCAGCAGCTTAGATTCTGTCACTGAAGCTTTCTTT.

The V call is TRBV6-5, the J call TRBJ1-2; D may be TRBD1 (5 bases). The V gene's germline CDR1 is MNHEY and CDR2 SVGAGI. The ends were cut back, 4 bases at V and 7 bases at J, with 16 bases in the middle. CDR3 length: 14 amino acids. The CDR3 DNA follows: TGTGCCAGCAGTTTGGACGGCTTAGGGGTTGGCTACACCTTC. Encoded protein: CASSLDGLGVGYTF.

The gene calls are TRBV19 and TRBJ2-1, with a tentative D call TRBD1 (6 bases). Germline assignment: CDR1 LNHDA and CDR2 SQIVND (reference sequence). Trimming left V 11 bases short and J 4 bases short, with 18 bases between. The CDR3 sequence is 14 residues long. The CDR3 is CASQKGHAYNEQFF. As DNA, the CDR3 is TGTGCCTCCCAAAAGGGACACGCTTACAATGAGCAGTTCTTC. Full variable domain (remainder filled in from reference TRBV19 and TRBJ2-1): DGGITQSPKYLFRKEGQNVTLSCEQNLNHDAMYWYRQDPGQGLRLIYYSQIVNDFQKGDIAEGYSVSREKKESFPLTVTSAQKNPTAFYLCASQKGHAYNEQFFGPGTRLTVL.

This sequence joins TRBV5-1 and TRBJ1-6; perhaps TRBD1 as D (5 bases). This CDR3 contains 15 residues. Germline assignment: CDR1 SGHRS and CDR2 YFSETQ. V dropped 4 bases and J dropped 8 bases, with 16 bases sitting between them. Here the CDR3 reads CASSPGGATDSPLHF. The DNA of the CDR3 is TGCGCCAGCAGCCCCGGAGGGGCGACAGATTCACCCCTCCACTTT.

This rearrangement joins TRBV2 to TRBJ2-2; TRBD1 might be the D (6 bases). CDR1 SNHLY and CDR2 FYNNEI come from the germline V gene. The length of the CDR3 is 15 residues. V dropped 7 bases and J dropped 7 bases, with 19 bases sitting between them. CDR3: CASNPGAGTVGELFF. CDR3 sequence (DNA): TGTGCCAGCAACCCAGGGGCCGGGACGGTCGGGGAGCTGTTTTTT. The full variable domain, in which reference TRBV2 and TRBJ2-2 provide the parts outside the CDR3, is EPEVTQTPSHQVTQMGQEVILRCVPISNHLYFYWYRQILGQKVEFLVSFYNNEISEKSEIFDDQFSVERPDGSNFTLKIRSTKLEDSAMYFCASNPGAGTVGELFFGEGSRLTVL.

This clone showed up just once. The V gene is TRBV29-1, the J gene TRBJ1-4, with a weak D call TRBD1 (6 bases). V was shortened by 0 bases and J by 1 base, with 6 bases between the two germline ends. The CDR3 totals 14 residues. Germline CDR1 reads SQVTM; CDR2 reads ANQGSEA. The CDR3 reads CSVEEGGTNEKLFF. The CDR3, as DNA: TGCAGCGTTGAAGAAGGGGGAACTAATGAAAAACTGTTTTTT.

V is TRBV6-1 and J is TRBJ1-5, with 7 bases matching TRBD1. Germline CDR1 reads MNHNS; CDR2 reads SASEGT. The CDR3 is made up of 15 amino acids. Trimming removed 3 bases from V and 7 bases from J; junction bases left unmatched: 9. CDR3 region: CASSEGAGGGQPQHF. The DNA for the CDR3 is TGTGCCAGCAGTGAGGGCGCAGGGGGAGGCCAGCCCCAGCATTTT.

The CDR3 loop is CASSVRRERTEAFF. CDR3 sequence (DNA): TGTGCCAGCAGTGTTAGGAGGGAGAGAACTGAAGCTTTCTTT. The V gene is TRBV2, the J gene TRBJ1-1; no firm D call. This CDR3 comprises 14 residues. Looked up from germline, CDR1 is SNHLY and CDR2 is FYNNEI. V lost 4 bases and J 5 bases, leaving 14 bases between the germline ends. Looking up the rest from reference TRBV2 and TRBJ1-1 gives the full variable domain: EPEVTQTPSHQVTQMGQEVILRCVPISNHLYFYWYRQILGQKVEFLVSFYNNEISEKSEIFDDQFSVERPDGSNFTLKIRSTKLEDSAMYFCASSVRRERTEAFFGQGTRLTVV.

This sequence joins TRBV5-1 and TRBJ2-7; D might be TRBD1 (5 bases). This CDR3 contains 15 residues. V was cut by 3 bases and J by 7 bases, with 20 bases left in between. The V gene's germline CDR1 is SGHRS and CDR2 YFSETQ. The CDR3 sequence is CASSWGSAGSKEQYF. As DNA, the CDR3 is TGCGCCAGCAGCTGGGGCTCGGCAGGCTCGAAAGAGCAGTACTTC.

This clone appeared once. The chain is built from TRBV5-6 and TRBJ1-3, with TRBD1 matching over 9 bases. The CDR3 totals 15 residues. The V gene's germline CDR1 is SGHDT and CDR2 YYEEEE. V trimming: 4 bases; J trimming: 4 bases; junction bases outside the gene matches: 6. The DNA for the CDR3 is TGTGCCAGCAGCCGGACAGGGGTGGGCGGAAACACCATATATTTT. Its protein product is CASSRTGVGGNTIYF.

The rearrangement links TRBV10-2 to TRBJ2-1; no reliable D call. The CDR3 is 13 amino acids. The V and J ends lost 6 bases and 1 base respectively, with 7 bases between them. Germline V gene sequence: CDR1 WSHSY, CDR2 SAAADI. The CDR3 reads CASSLVSYNEQFF. In DNA form, the CDR3 reads TGCGCCAGCAGCCTTGTATCCTACAATGAGCAGTTCTTC.

This clone was recorded once. The gene calls are TRBV15 and TRBJ1-2; D is unresolved. With 1 base removed from V and 8 bases from J, the gap between germline ends came to 14 bases. The CDR3 consists of 14 residues. CDR1 LNHNV and CDR2 YYDKDF come from the germline V gene (reference sequence). The CDR3 sequence is CATSRGTELRGYTF. CDR3 bases: TGTGCCACCAGCAGAGGAACGGAATTGAGGGGCTACACCTTC.

This clone was picked up one time. This chain uses TRBV19 with TRBJ2-7, with 9 bases fitting TRBD2. Trimming at V came to 4 bases and at J to 2 bases, leaving 9 bases not matched to a gene. There are 16 residues in the CDR3. The germline CDR1 and CDR2 sequences are LNHDA and SQIVND (reference sequence). CDR3 amino acids: CASSSAGLAVPYEQYF. In nucleotides, the CDR3 is TGTGCCAGTAGTAGTGCGGGACTAGCCGTACCCTACGAGCAGTACTTC.

The chain couples TRBV9 to TRBJ2-5; 7 bases are a match to TRBD1. CDR1 and CDR2 (germline): SGDLS, YYNGEE. With 2 bases clipped from V and 5 bases from J, the junction kept 3 bases outside the gene matches. This CDR3 has 13 residues. CDR3 in DNA: TGTGCCAGCAGCGTTCGAGGGGGCGAGACCCAGTACTTC. Residues: CASSVRGGETQYF.

CDR3 sequence reads: CASSLGQGYGYTF. The CDR3 coding sequence is TGTGCCAGCAGCTTGGGACAGGGGTATGGCTACACCTTC. The chain couples TRBV28 to TRBJ1-2; 10 bases line up with TRBD1. Germline V gives CDR1 MDHEN, CDR2 SYDVKM. Trimming cost V 6 bases and J 5 bases; bases outside gene matches: 3. The length of the CDR3 is 13 residues.

The V call is TRBV19, the J call TRBJ1-4; D unresolved. There are 13 residues in the CDR3. Germline CDR1 reads LNHDA; CDR2 reads SQIVND (reference sequence). V shed 3 bases and J shed 5 bases, with 7 bases lying between them. CDR3 amino acids: CASSIRGNEKLFF. CDR3 in DNA: TGTGCCAGTAGTATCAGAGGAAATGAAAAACTGTTTTTT.

The rearrangement links TRBV12-3 or TRBV12-4 to TRBJ1-1; TRBD1 might be the D (6 bases). The V end was cut by 6 bases, the J end by 1 base, with 6 bases between. This CDR3 has 12 amino acids. CDR3 DNA sequence: TGTGCCAGCAGCAGGGGGAACACTGAAGCTTTCTTT. This translates into CASSRGNTEAFF.

CDR3 loop: CASSTIGQGRGGELFF. CDR3 sequence (DNA): TGTGCCAGCAGCACAATTGGACAGGGTCGCGGCGGGGAGCTGTTTTTT. V is TRBV5-4 and J is TRBJ2-2; 8 bases map to TRBD1. The germline V gene has CDR1 SGHNT and CDR2 YYREEE (reference sequence). After removal of 4 bases from V and 7 bases from J, the junction contained 12 bases not matched to a gene. CDR3 length: 16 amino acids.

This rearrangement joins TRBV28 to TRBJ1-1; 9 bases align to TRBD1. The germline CDR1 and CDR2 sequences are MDHEN and SYDVKM. This CDR3 has 12 residues. CDR3 nucleotides: TGTGCATCCGGGACAGGGTACACTGAAGCTTTCTTT. Protein: CASGTGYTEAFF.

The chain uses TRBV28 and TRBJ1-1, with D maybe TRBD1 (5 bases). The CDR3 runs to 13 residues. The ends were cut back, 7 bases at V and 4 bases at J, with 13 bases in the middle. In germline, CDR1 is MDHEN, CDR2 SYDVKM. Here the CDR3 reads CASNTGRGTEAFF. CDR3 DNA sequence: TGTGCCAGCAATACGGGGAGGGGCACTGAAGCTTTCTTT.

The chain is built from TRBV18 and TRBJ2-5, with 11 bases fitting TRBD2. V lost 0 bases, J lost 0 bases, and 6 bases stayed unmatched. This CDR3 spans 18 amino acids. Germline V lookup: CDR1 KGHSH, CDR2 LQKENI. The DNA for the CDR3 is TGTGCCAGCTCACCACCTAGCGGGGGGGCCTGGAACCAAGAGACCCAGTACTTC. Protein product: CASSPPSGGAWNQETQYF.

This rearrangement joins TRBV5-4 to TRBJ1-2; no firm D call. The length of the CDR3 is 17 residues. CDR1 and CDR2 from the germline V gene are SGHNT and YYREEE (reference sequence). The V end was cut by 6 bases, the J end by 0 bases, with 21 bases between. CDR3 coding DNA: TGTGCCAGCATTCCATCTGCCTCCCTGGGAGCTAACTATGGCTACACCTTC. As protein: CASIPSASLGANYGYTF.

CDR3 coding DNA: TGTGCCAGCAGTAGGCAGGGAAACACTGAAGCTTTCTTT. Its protein is CASSRQGNTEAFF. This rearrangement joins TRBV2 to TRBJ1-1; tentative D call: TRBD1 (5 bases). V was pared by 5 bases and J by 2 bases, with 9 bases between. The germline CDR1 and CDR2 sequences are SNHLY and FYNNEI. The length of the CDR3 is 13 residues.

This clone has just one count. The V call is TRBV19, the J call TRBJ1-2; D might be TRBD1 (6 bases). In germline, CDR1 is LNHDA, CDR2 SQIVND (reference sequence). Trimming took 2 bases from V and 7 from J, leaving 11 bases between them. The CDR3 contains 13 residues. DNA for the CDR3: TGTGCCAGTAGTATAAACAGGGTTGCTGGCTACACCTTC. Protein: CASSINRVAGYTF.